This T cell receptor (beta chain) was identified in a study of blood T cell repertoires in COVID-19. Across about two dozen US areas, participants ranged in age from roughly 18 to 95 years. Generated by immunoSEQ multiplex PCR, the TCRdb table keeps only in-frame clones and is missing some. The data contain 280,000 or so clones, about nine tenths of them seen just once; the ten biggest clones take up under 3.5%. This TCR derives from a woman in her forties or fifties who had been exposed to COVID-19. The sample was PBMCs or T cells enriched from blood (not recorded which).

CDR3 DNA: TGTGCCAGCAGTGAAGGCCCGAGGACTGAAGCTTTCTTT. Translation gives CASSEGPRTEAFF. This sequence joins TRBV6-1 and TRBJ1-1; D gene uncertain. The V end lost 1 base, the J end lost 5 bases, and 8 bases lay between the germline ends. The CDR3 has 13 amino acids. Germline CDR1 and CDR2: MNHNS and SASEGT.